This TCR beta chain was found in a study of CD8+ T cells in alopecia areata. RNA was extracted and reverse transcribed into cDNA as the sequencing template. Sequencing used immunoSEQ multiplex PCR; TCRdb keeps in-frame clones, though not all of them. The sample holds about 180,000 clones, 50% to 70% seen once. The CDR3 length is 11 residues. Trimming pared 1 base from V and 11 bases from J, leaving 9 bases between. Looked up from germline, CDR1 is DFQATT and CDR2 is SNEGSKA (reference sequence). The sample consisted of CD4+ T cells sorted from blood, taken at week 0. This TCR derives from a human donor with alopecia areata. The chain links TRBV20-1 to TRBJ1-5; D possibly corresponds to TRBD1 (5 bases). DNA for the CDR3: TGCAGTGCTAGAGTGGGGCTTGCCCAGCATTTT. Translating gives CSARVGLAQHF.